This entry lists 18 T cell receptor beta chains sequenced from one sample in a study of T cells in tuberculosis. After thawing and overnight rest, PBMC were stained with GMM-loaded CD1B tetramer, viability dye and anti-CD3 for sorting. The lipid loaded on the CD1B tetramers was C32 glucose monomycolate from Rhodococcus equi. Assay used: immunoSEQ multiplex PCR; TCRdb lists only in-frame clones, some missing. The sample lists 55,000 to 60,000 clones; 70% to 90% were seen once. The sequenced material came from CD1b-GMM tetramer-negative cells sorted from PBMCs. The receptors stem from an adult woman with latent tuberculosis.

The V call is TRBV7-8, the J call TRBJ1-2, with TRBD1 identical over 9 bases. With V trimmed by 0 bases and J by 4 bases, 9 bases remained unmatched. Germline assignment: CDR1 SGHVS and CDR2 FQNEAQ. CDR3 size: 17 residues. The CDR3 sequence is CASSLAAGTGIFYGYTF. CDR3 DNA: TGTGCCAGCAGCTTAGCCGCCGGGACAGGGATTTTCTATGGCTACACCTTC.

Concerning this clone itself: The sample has other DNA sequences that encode this CDR3 too. The chain couples TRBV7-3 to TRBJ1-1, with D hard to call. Germline CDR1 reads SGHTA; CDR2 reads FQGTGA. The CDR3 is 13 residues long. V lost 2 bases and J 1 base, leaving 5 bases between the germline ends. DNA for the CDR3: TGTGCCAGCAGCTTAGAGGGGAACACTGAAGCTTTCTTT. This encodes CASSLEGNTEAFF.

CDR3 sequence: CASSSGLDPRTQYF. DNA for the CDR3: TGTGCCAGCAGCTCGGGACTAGATCCTCGGACCCAGTACTTC. This rearrangement joins TRBV7-6 to TRBJ2-5; 8 nucleotides line up with TRBD2. CDR3 length equals 14 residues. Unmatched junction bases numbered 8, after V lost 4 bases and J lost 7 bases. From germline, CDR1 is SGHVS and CDR2 FNYEAQ.

A single count supports this clone. This chain joins TRBV19 and TRBJ1-2; D is undetermined. This CDR3 has 18 amino acids. Germline values: CDR1 LNHDA, CDR2 SQIVND (reference sequence). V was shortened by 1 base and J by 8 bases, with 26 bases between the two germline ends. The CDR3: CASSIVWRRDPKNWGYTF. The CDR3 nucleotides are TGTGCCAGTAGTATAGTATGGCGGCGAGACCCTAAGAATTGGGGCTACACCTTC.

The gene calls are TRBV6-5 and TRBJ1-1; unclear D gene. The V and J ends lost 0 bases and 3 bases respectively, with 5 bases between them. The length of the CDR3 is 13 residues. Germline V gene sequence: CDR1 MNHEY, CDR2 SVGAGI. CDR3 protein: CASSYSTDTEAFF. DNA for the CDR3: TGTGCCAGCAGTTACTCTACAGACACTGAAGCTTTCTTT.

This chain's CDR3 is CASSWTGGTEAFF. In DNA, the CDR3 is TGTGCCAGCAGCTGGACAGGGGGCACTGAAGCTTTCTTT. This chain links TRBV14 with TRBJ1-1, with 10 bases matching TRBD1. CDR1 and CDR2 (germline): SGHDN, FVKESK. The CDR3 extends over 13 amino acids. The V segment lost 5 bases and the J segment 4 bases; nucleotides outside the gene matches: 1.

The chain carries TRBV14 and TRBJ1-3; no definite D call. V dropped 1 base and J dropped 0 bases, with 7 bases sitting between them. This CDR3 has 15 amino acids. CDR1 is SGHDN and CDR2 is FVKESK in the germline V gene. The CDR3 DNA is TGTGCCAGCAGCCAAGGGCGGGTCTCTGGAAACACCATATATTTT. This gives the protein CASSQGRVSGNTIYF.

Only one count was recorded for this clone. The chain has TRBV4-3 and TRBJ2-1; 8 bases line up with TRBD1. Germline V CDR1 and CDR2: LGHNA, YSLEER. V lost 4 bases and J lost 6; bases outside the gene matches: 11. The CDR3 has 16 residues. Here the CDR3 DNA reads TGCGCCAGCAGCCCCGAGACAGGGGTGTACATCAATGAGCAGTTCTTC. Translating it yields CASSPETGVYINEQFF.

V and J are TRBV7-9 and TRBJ1-1; 8 positions agree with TRBD1. Trimming cost V 1 base and J 0 bases; bases outside gene matches: 1. The germline V gene has CDR1 SEHNR and CDR2 FQNEAQ (reference sequence). This CDR3 is built from 15 residues. The CDR3 region has the DNA TGTGCCAGCAGCTTAGGGGACAGGCTGAACACTGAAGCTTTCTTT. Translating gives CASSLGDRLNTEAFF.

The V gene is TRBV19, the J gene TRBJ1-2; D ambiguous. V was shortened by 5 bases and J by 4 bases, with 5 bases between the two germline ends. CDR3 length: 11 amino acids. Germline CDR1 LNHDA, CDR2 SQIVND (reference sequence). CDR3 DNA: TGTGCCAGTAGTTCAGGCTATGGCTACACCTTC. It translates to CASSSGYGYTF.

This clone was detected a few times. This chain joins TRBV19 and TRBJ2-7, with a weak D call TRBD1 (8 bases). Germline CDR1 and CDR2: LNHDA and SQIVND (reference sequence). The CDR3 is 16 amino acids. V was cut by 4 bases and J by 2 bases, with 18 bases left in between. The CDR3 bases are TGTGCCAGTAGTAGCCGAAGCGGGACAGGAACCTACGAGCAGTACTTC. The encoded protein is CASSSRSGTGTYEQYF.

CDR3 coding DNA: TGTGCCAGCAGTGTTGAAAGCCACTATGGCTACACCTTC. Translating it yields CASSVESHYGYTF. The chain uses TRBV2 and TRBJ1-2; D gene uncertain. Looked up from germline, CDR1 is SNHLY and CDR2 is FYNNEI. The CDR3 extends over 13 amino acids. V lost 4 bases to trimming and J lost 3 bases, with 9 bases between them. Looking up the rest from reference TRBV2 and TRBJ1-2 gives the full variable domain: EPEVTQTPSHQVTQMGQEVILRCVPISNHLYFYWYRQILGQKVEFLVSFYNNEISEKSEIFDDQFSVERPDGSNFTLKIRSTKLEDSAMYFCASSVESHYGYTFGSGTRLTVV.

The gene calls are TRBV7-8 and TRBJ1-3; D is undetermined. Per the germline V gene, CDR1 is SGHVS and CDR2 is FQNEAQ. The CDR3 contains 16 residues. Trimming removed 2 bases from V and 1 base from J, with 12 bases in between. The CDR3 region has the DNA TGTGCCAGCAGCTTACAACTAGCAGGATCTGGAAACACCATATATTTT. This sequence encodes CASSLQLAGSGNTIYF. Full variable domain (missing parts from reference TRBV7-8 and TRBJ1-3): GAGVSQSPRYKVAKRGQDVALRCDPISGHVSLFWYQQALGQGPEFLTYFQNEAQLDKSGLPSDRFFAERPEGSVSTLKIQRTQQEDSAVYLCASSLQLAGSGNTIYFGEGSWLTVV.

The genes are TRBV9 and TRBJ2-2; D gene ambiguous. The CDR3 contains 14 residues. V lost 0 bases, J lost 4 bases, and 7 bases lay in between. CDR1 and CDR2 (germline): SGDLS, YYNGEE. The CDR3 DNA reads as TGTGCCAGCAGCGTAGGACCGGGCACCGGGGAGCTGTTTTTT. Translated, it gives CASSVGPGTGELFF.

The J gene is TRBJ1-4, the V gene TRBV10-3; D call uncertain. The germline V and J ends were trimmed by 0 bases and 6 bases, with 11 bases remaining between them. The length of the CDR3 is 15 residues. Germline V lookup: CDR1 ENHRY, CDR2 SYGVKD. The CDR3 reads CAISESLMGDEKLFF. The CDR3 nucleotides are TGTGCCATCAGTGAGTCTCTGATGGGCGATGAAAAACTGTTTTTT.

This chain links TRBV30 with TRBJ1-2; 9 positions agree with TRBD1. V shed 5 bases, J shed 4 bases, and the junction held 2 bases outside the gene matches. Germline V gives CDR1 GTSNPN, CDR2 SVGIG (reference sequence). CDR3 size: 12 residues. CDR3 sequence reads: CAWGQGSYGYTF. The DNA for the CDR3 is TGTGCCTGGGGACAGGGGAGCTATGGCTACACCTTC.

The V call is TRBV4-3, the J call TRBJ2-1, with 9 bases lining up with TRBD1. CDR3 size: 13 residues. Trimming removed 5 bases from V and 6 bases from J; junction bases left unmatched: 2. Per germline, CDR1 LGHNA and CDR2 YSLEER. CDR3 coding DNA: TGCGCCAGCAGCACGACAGGGGGCAATGAGCAGTTCTTC. It encodes CASSTTGGNEQFF.

The V and J genes are TRBV7-8 and TRBJ2-1; TRBD2 matches 7 bases. V trimming: 5 bases; J trimming: 10 bases; junction bases outside the gene matches: 14. The CDR3 covers 15 residues. Germline-derived CDR1 and CDR2 are SGHVS and FQNEAQ. The CDR3 protein is CASSPPSGTQREQFF. In DNA, the CDR3 is TGTGCCAGCAGCCCCCCGAGCGGGACCCAGAGGGAGCAGTTCTTC.